These 14 T cell receptor beta chains share one sample of origin, sequenced in a study of CD8+ T cells in alopecia areata. Following extraction, RNA underwent reverse transcription to cDNA, which served as the sequencing template. Profiling relied on immunoSEQ multiplex PCR, and the TCRdb table lists in-frame clones only, not all of them. This table holds about 200,000 clones, approximately 57% found once. This sample's treatment: oral pan-JAK inhibitor, 5-10 mg twice daily. This sample comprised CD4+ T cells sorted from blood, obtained at week 24, from a patient treated with tofacitinib. The receptors derive from a human donor with alopecia areata.

This clone has more than one count but fewer than ten. The gene calls are TRBV25-1 and TRBJ2-7; D is uncertain. V dropped 8 bases and J dropped 8 bases, with 13 bases sitting between them. The CDR3 totals 11 residues. CDR1 and CDR2 (germline): MGHDK, SYGVNS. The chain's CDR3 is CASRDSTQQYF. The CDR3 DNA is TGTGCCAGCCGCGACTCGACCCAGCAGTACTTC.

J is TRBJ1-2 and V is TRBV29-1; D call uncertain. In germline, CDR1 is SQVTM, CDR2 ANQGSEA. The germline V and J ends were trimmed by 3 bases and 3 bases, with 8 bases remaining between them. The CDR3 sequence is 12 residues long. As DNA, the CDR3 is TGCAGCGTTGAGGGGTCCGACTATGGCTACACCTTC. Encoded protein: CSVEGSDYGYTF.

This clone appeared a few times. The V gene is TRBV19, the J gene TRBJ1-6; no firm D call. CDR1 and CDR2 from the germline V gene are LNHDA and SQIVND (reference sequence). This CDR3 is built from 13 residues. Trimming took 7 bases from V and 7 from J, leaving 11 bases between them. The CDR3 region is CASTGGMNSPLHF. CDR3 coding DNA: TGTGCCAGTACCGGAGGAATGAATTCACCCCTCCACTTT.

This clone was seen a handful of times. CDR3 sequence: CSVRGLLGNEQFF. CDR3 in DNA: TGCAGCGTTAGGGGTCTACTGGGCAATGAGCAGTTCTTC. The genes are TRBV29-1 and TRBJ2-1; maybe TRBD1 (5 bases). The germline V and J ends were trimmed by 5 bases and 6 bases, with 14 bases remaining between them. The CDR3 runs to 13 residues. CDR1 is SQVTM and CDR2 is ANQGSEA in the germline V gene.

A few counts support this clone. This chain links TRBV10-3 with TRBJ1-2; no definite D call. This CDR3 has 10 amino acids. The germline V gene has CDR1 ENHRY and CDR2 SYGVKD. Between the trimmed V and J ends, which lost 3 bases and 8 bases, there was a span of 4 bases. The CDR3 nucleotides read TGTGCCATCAGTGATGGAGGCTACACCTTC. Amino acids: CAISDGGYTF.

This clone appeared a few times. The chain is built from TRBV5-1 and TRBJ2-5, with 11 bases lining up with TRBD2. The J segment lost 2 bases and the V segment lost 0 bases, leaving 3 bases of the junction unmatched. Germline CDR1 SGHRS, CDR2 YFSETQ. The CDR3 length is 16 residues. In nucleotides, the CDR3 is TGCGCCAGCAGCTTGGGGGGACTAGCGGAACAAGAGACCCAGTACTTC. This sequence encodes CASSLGGLAEQETQYF.

In its sample, this clone was seen a few times. This sample includes further DNA sequences coding for the same CDR3. The chain links TRBV29-1 to TRBJ1-1, with D unresolved. The CDR3 is 13 residues long. The germline V gene has CDR1 SQVTM and CDR2 ANQGSEA. Between the trimmed V and J ends, which lost 3 bases and 1 base, there was a span of 9 bases. CDR3 DNA sequence: TGCAGCGTTGATTCCGGGTCGAACACTGAAGCTTTCTTT. Its translation is CSVDSGSNTEAFF.

Only a few counts were recorded for this clone. V usage is TRBV11-2 and J usage is TRBJ2-2, with D maybe TRBD1 (5 bases). The CDR3 runs to 13 residues. With 5 bases removed from V and 4 bases from J, the gap between germline ends came to 8 bases. The germline gives CDR1 SGHAT, CDR2 FQNNGV. The CDR3 bases are TGTGCCAGCAGCCGTGACAGCACCGGGGAGCTGTTTTTT. Its protein product is CASSRDSTGELFF.

With respect to this clone: The germline gene is not matched at one end of the junction; a read error may be the cause. Other DNA sequences of this sample code for an identical CDR3. Written as DNA, the CDR3 is TGCAGCGTAGAAGGAGATACGCAGTATTTT. This codes for CSVEGDTQYF. The chain joins TRBV29-1 to TRBJ2-3; the D is unclear. The germline V gene has CDR1 SQVTM and CDR2 ANQGSEA. The CDR3 is made up of 10 amino acids.

Regarding this clone: The same CDR3 arises from other DNA sequences in this sample as well. The chain links TRBV30 to TRBJ2-5; TRBD1 matches at 9 bases. The CDR3 covers 12 residues. Germline V gives CDR1 GTSNPN, CDR2 SVGIG (reference sequence). Trimming took 5 bases from V and 2 from J; bases not matched to a gene: 0. CDR3 sequence: CAWDRGQETQYF. For the CDR3, the DNA is TGTGCCTGGGACAGGGGGCAAGAGACCCAGTACTTC.

CDR3 in DNA: TGCGCCAGCAGCTTGGGAAGTGGATCTGAAGCTTTCTTT. Translating it yields CASSLGSGSEAFF. The J gene is TRBJ1-1, the V gene TRBV5-1; D ambiguous. CDR3 size: 13 residues. With 0 bases removed from V and 6 bases from J, the gap between germline ends came to 9 bases. Germline V lookup: CDR1 SGHRS, CDR2 YFSETQ.

This clone was detected only a few times. The chain is built from TRBV6-5 and TRBJ1-2; a possible D gene is TRBD1 (6 bases). The CDR3 spans 15 residues. The V end lost 4 bases, the J end lost 4 bases, and 16 bases lay between the germline ends. CDR1 is MNHEY and CDR2 is SVGAGI in the germline V gene. CDR3 bases: TGTGCCAGCAGTTCCGCCGGGGGGGGCTTCTATGGCTACACCTTC. Its protein product is CASSSAGGGFYGYTF.

This rearrangement joins TRBV29-1 to TRBJ1-1; tentative D call: TRBD1 (6 bases). Per germline, CDR1 SQVTM and CDR2 ANQGSEA. The length of the CDR3 is 13 residues. V was cut by 7 bases and J by 0 bases, with 12 bases left in between. The CDR3 sequence is CSAGGRLNTEAFF. In nucleotides, the CDR3 is TGCAGCGCTGGGGGCAGGCTGAACACTGAAGCTTTCTTT.

V usage is TRBV7-2 and J usage is TRBJ2-2; TRBD2 matches 12 bases. The CDR3 has 16 residues. Looked up from germline, CDR1 is SGHTA and CDR2 is FQGNSA. J lost 1 base, V lost 5 bases, and 2 bases had no gene match. DNA for the CDR3: TGTGCCAGCAGCCAGACTAGCGGGGGGAACACCGGGGAGCTGTTTTTT. Amino acids: CASSQTSGGNTGELFF.